This TCR beta chain was profiled in a study of regulatory T cells in long-lasting Graves disease. V shed 8 bases and J 1 base; nucleotides not matched to a gene: 10. The CDR3 covers 16 residues. Germline CDR1 and CDR2: LNHDA and SQIVND (reference sequence). This clonotype was counted between two and nine times. Antigen unknown. Time point denoted: newly diagnosed GD, antithyroid drugs for less than 3 months. The TCR library was made from RNA that had been extracted from PBMCs in TRIzol. Investigators report Graves' disease was diagnosed under American Thyroid Association guidelines. Findings of the study overall: Compared with new cases, persistent Graves' patients showed reduced TCR diversity. Since the sample size was small, accuracy may have been reduced. There were preferences for TRBV28, TRBJ1-2 and TRBJ2-5 in persistent disease.

Libraries of TCR beta came from iRepertoire HTBI primers plus Arm-PCR of CDR3 regions. Via MiXCR, TCRdb re-called the multiplex PCR reads, giving one row per CDR3 protein. Of under 250,000 distinct CDR3 sequences in the sample, roughly 21% are singletons; the top ten hold 11% to 15%. The J gene is TRBJ1-5, the V gene TRBV19; 8 positions agree with TRBD1. The material sequenced was peripheral blood mononuclear cells (PBMCs), taken at new diagnosis, from a patient treated with antithyroid drugs. The receptor was derived from a female donor with Graves disease. As DNA, the CDR3 is TGTGCCAGTCGATCTTCGGACAGGGCAAGCAATCAGCCCCAGCATTTT. Its translation is CASRSSDRASNQPQHF.